The text below deals with one TCR beta chain. Sequence at one end of the junction differs from germline and may be a read error. This record belongs to a study of T-cell reconstitution after alpha-beta-depleted transplantation in children. Unique molecular identifiers featured in how the TCRbeta library was prepared. TCRdb re-derived calls from the PCR reads in MiXCR, one entry per CDR3 protein. The table lists around 400,000 distinct CDR3 sequences, around 21% of them singletons. The TCR comes from a human donor who donated a stem cell graft to a child with acute myeloid leukemia. The sample consisted of PBMCs from the stem cell graft donor, taken from the stem cell graft.

For the CDR3, the DNA is TGCAGCGGCACTACCCCATACGGGGGCACAGATACGGAGTATTTT. This codes for CSGTTPYGGTDTEYF. V usage is TRBV29-1 and J usage is TRBJ2-3; either TRBD1 or TRBD2 may supply D (6 bases each). CDR1 is SQVTM and CDR2 is ANQGSEA in the germline V gene. The CDR3 runs 15 residues.